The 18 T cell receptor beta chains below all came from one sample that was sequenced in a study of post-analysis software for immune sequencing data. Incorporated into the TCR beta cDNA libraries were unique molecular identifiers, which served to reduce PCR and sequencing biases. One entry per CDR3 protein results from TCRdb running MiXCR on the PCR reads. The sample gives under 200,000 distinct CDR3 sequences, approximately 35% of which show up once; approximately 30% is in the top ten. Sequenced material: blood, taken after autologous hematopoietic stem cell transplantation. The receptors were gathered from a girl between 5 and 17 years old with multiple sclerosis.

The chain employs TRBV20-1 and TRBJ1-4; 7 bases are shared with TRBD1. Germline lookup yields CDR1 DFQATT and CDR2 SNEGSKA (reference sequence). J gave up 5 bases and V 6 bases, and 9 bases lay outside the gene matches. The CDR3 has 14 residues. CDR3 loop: CSARPGTANEKLFF. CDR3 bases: TGCAGTGCCCGCCCCGGGACAGCGAATGAAAAACTGTTTTTT.

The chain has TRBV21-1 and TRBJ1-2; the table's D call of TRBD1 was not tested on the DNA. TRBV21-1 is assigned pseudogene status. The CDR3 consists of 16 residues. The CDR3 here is CASSTKRPREGAGYTF. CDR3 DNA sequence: TGTGCCAGCAGCACCAAGAGACCCAGGGAGGGGGCTGGCTACACCTTC.

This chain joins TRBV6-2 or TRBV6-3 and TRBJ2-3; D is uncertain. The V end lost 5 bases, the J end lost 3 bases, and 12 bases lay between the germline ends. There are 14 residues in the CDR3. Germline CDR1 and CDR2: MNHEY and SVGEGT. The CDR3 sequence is CASSPRVITDTQYF. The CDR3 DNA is TGTGCCAGCAGTCCTAGGGTTATAACAGATACGCAGTATTTT.

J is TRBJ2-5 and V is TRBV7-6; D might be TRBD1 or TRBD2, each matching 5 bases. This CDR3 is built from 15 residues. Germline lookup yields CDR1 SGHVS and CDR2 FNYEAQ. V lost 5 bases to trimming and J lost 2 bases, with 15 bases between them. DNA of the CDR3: TGTGCCAGCAGCACAAGAGGGGTTACTCAAGAGACCCAGTACTTC. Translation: CASSTRGVTQETQYF.

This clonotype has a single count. DNA for the CDR3: TGCGCCAGCAGGCCCCAGACAGGCGGCCAAGAGACCCAGTACTTC. Translating gives CASRPQTGGQETQYF. This chain connects TRBV5-1 to TRBJ2-5; weak D call: TRBD1 (6 bases). The CDR3 consists of 15 residues. V shed 5 bases and J shed 1 base, with 15 bases lying between them. Germline V lookup: CDR1 SGHRS, CDR2 YFSETQ.

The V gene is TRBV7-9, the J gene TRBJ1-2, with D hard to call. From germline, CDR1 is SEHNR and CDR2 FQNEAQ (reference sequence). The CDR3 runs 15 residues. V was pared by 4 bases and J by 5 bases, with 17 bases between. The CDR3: CASSYPRTGSYGYTF. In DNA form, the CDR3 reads TGTGCCAGCAGCTATCCAAGGACGGGGTCATATGGCTACACCTTC.

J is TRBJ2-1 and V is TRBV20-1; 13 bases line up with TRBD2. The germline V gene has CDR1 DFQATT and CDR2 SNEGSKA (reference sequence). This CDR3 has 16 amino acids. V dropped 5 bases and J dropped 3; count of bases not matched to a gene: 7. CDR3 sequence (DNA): TGCAGTGCTTCGACTAGCGGGAGGCCTCACTACAATGAGCAGTTCTTC. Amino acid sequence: CSASTSGRPHYNEQFF.

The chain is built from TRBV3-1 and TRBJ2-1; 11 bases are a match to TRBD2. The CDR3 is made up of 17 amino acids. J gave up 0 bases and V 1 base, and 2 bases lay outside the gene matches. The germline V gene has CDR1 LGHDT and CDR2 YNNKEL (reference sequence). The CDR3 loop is CASSQGGLADSYNEQFF. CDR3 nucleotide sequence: TGTGCCAGCAGCCAAGGGGGACTAGCGGACTCCTACAATGAGCAGTTCTTC.

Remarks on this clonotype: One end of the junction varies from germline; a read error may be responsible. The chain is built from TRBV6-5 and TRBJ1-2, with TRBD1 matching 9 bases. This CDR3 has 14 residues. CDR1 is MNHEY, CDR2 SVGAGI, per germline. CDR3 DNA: TGTGTCAGCGGATGGACAGGGGAGGGATATGGCTACACCTTC. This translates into CVSGWTGEGYGYTF.

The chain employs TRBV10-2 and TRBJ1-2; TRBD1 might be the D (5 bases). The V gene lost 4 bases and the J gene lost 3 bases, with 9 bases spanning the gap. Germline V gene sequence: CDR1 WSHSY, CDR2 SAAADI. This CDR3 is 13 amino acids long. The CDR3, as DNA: TGCGCCAGCAGTGGGTCGGGGCACTATGGCTACACCTTC. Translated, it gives CASSGSGHYGYTF.

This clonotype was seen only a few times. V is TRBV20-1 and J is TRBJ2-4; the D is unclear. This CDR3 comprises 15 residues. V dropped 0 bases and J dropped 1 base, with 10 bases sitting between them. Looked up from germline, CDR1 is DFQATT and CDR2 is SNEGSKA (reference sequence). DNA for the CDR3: TGCAGTGCTAGAGATAGTGGTTCGGCCAAAAACATTCAGTACTTC. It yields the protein CSARDSGSAKNIQYF.

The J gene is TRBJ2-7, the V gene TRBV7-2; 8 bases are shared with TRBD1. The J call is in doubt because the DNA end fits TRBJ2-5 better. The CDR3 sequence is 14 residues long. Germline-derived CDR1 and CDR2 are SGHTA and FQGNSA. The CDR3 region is CASSFGQGTETQYF. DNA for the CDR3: TGTGCCAGCAGCTTTGGACAGGGAACGGAGACCCAGTACTTC.

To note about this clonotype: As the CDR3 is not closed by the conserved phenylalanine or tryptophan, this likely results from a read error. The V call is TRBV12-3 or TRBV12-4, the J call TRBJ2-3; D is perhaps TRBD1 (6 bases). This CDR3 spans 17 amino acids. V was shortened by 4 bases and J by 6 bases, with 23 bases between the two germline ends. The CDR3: CASSWVTDRLESDTQYS. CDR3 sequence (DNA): TGTGCCAGCAGTTGGGTGACTGACAGGCTCGAGTCGGATACGCAGTATTCT.

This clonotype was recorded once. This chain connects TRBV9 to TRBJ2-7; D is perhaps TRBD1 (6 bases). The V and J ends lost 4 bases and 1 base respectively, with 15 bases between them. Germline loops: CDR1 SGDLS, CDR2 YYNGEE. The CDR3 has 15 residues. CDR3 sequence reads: CASSPEPGQSYEQYF. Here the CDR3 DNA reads TGTGCCAGCAGCCCCGAACCGGGACAATCCTACGAGCAGTACTTC.

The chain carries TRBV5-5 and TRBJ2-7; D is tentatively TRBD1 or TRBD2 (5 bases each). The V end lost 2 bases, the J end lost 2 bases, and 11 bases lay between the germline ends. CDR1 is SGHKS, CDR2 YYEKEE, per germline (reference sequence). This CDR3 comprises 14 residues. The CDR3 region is CASSFERGPYEQYF. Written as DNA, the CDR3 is TGTGCCAGCAGCTTTGAGAGGGGTCCCTACGAGCAGTACTTC.

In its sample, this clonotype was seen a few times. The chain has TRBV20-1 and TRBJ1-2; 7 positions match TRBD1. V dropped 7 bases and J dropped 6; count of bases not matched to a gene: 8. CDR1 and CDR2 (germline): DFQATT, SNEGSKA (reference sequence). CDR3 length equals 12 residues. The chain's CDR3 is CSGTDRVDGYTF. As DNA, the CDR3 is TGCAGTGGAACTGACAGGGTCGATGGCTACACCTTC.

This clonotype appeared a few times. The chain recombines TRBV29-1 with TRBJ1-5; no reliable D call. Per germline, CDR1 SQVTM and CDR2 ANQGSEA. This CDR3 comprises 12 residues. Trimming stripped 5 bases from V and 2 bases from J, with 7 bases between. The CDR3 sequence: CSVRQGNQPQHF. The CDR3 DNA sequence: TGCAGCGTTAGACAAGGCAATCAGCCCCAGCATTTT.

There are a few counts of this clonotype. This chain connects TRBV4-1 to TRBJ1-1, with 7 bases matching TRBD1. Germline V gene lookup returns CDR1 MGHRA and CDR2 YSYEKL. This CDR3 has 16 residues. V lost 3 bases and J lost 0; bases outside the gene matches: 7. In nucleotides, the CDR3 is TGCGCCAGCAGCCACGAACAGGGACAGTTGAACACTGAAGCTTTCTTT. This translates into CASSHEQGQLNTEAFF.